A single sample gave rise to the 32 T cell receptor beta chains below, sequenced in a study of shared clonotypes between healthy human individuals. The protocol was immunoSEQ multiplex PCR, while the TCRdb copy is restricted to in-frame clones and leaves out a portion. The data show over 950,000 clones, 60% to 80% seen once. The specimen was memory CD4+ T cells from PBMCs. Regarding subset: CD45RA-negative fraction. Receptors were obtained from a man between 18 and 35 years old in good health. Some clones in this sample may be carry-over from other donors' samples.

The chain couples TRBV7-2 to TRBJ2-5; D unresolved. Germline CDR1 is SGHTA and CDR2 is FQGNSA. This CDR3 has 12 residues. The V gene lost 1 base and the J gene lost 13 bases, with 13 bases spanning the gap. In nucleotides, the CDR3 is TGTGCCAGCAGCTTAGTTTCAACAGCCACGTACTTC. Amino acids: CASSLVSTATYF.

CDR3 protein: CASTGTSGNTIYF. The CDR3 bases are TGTGCCAGCACAGGGACCTCCGGAAACACCATATATTTT. This rearrangement joins TRBV6-6 to TRBJ1-3, with D possibly matching TRBD1 (5 bases). The CDR3 length is 13 residues. V lost 7 bases and J 4 bases, leaving 11 bases between the germline ends. The germline V gene encodes CDR1 MNHNY and CDR2 SVGAGI (reference sequence).

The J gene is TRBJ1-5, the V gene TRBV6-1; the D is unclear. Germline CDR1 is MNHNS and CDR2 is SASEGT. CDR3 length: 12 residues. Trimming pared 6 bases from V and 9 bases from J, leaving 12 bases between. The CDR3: CASRGSIRPQHF. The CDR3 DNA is TGTGCCAGCAGAGGCAGCATCAGGCCCCAGCATTTT.

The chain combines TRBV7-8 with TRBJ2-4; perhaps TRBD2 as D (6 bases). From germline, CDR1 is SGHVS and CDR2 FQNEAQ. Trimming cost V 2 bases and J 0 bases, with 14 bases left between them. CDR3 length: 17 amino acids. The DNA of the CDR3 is TGTGCCAGCAGCTTAACCTTGGGGGGATTAGCCAAAAACATTCAGTACTTC. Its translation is CASSLTLGGLAKNIQYF.

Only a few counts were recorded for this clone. For the CDR3, the DNA is TGTGCCAGCAGCATGACCGGGATCCTGGGAGAGACCCAGTACTTC. Its protein product is CASSMTGILGETQYF. The rearrangement joins TRBV9 to TRBJ2-5; tentatively, D is TRBD2 (5 bases). Germline V gene data show CDR1 as SGDLS and CDR2 as YYNGEE. The V end was cut by 4 bases, the J end by 4 bases, with 17 bases between. This CDR3 contains 15 residues.

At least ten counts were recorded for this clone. The CDR3 spells CASSQESGPLNQETQYF. For the CDR3, the DNA is TGCGCCAGCAGCCAAGAATCTGGTCCCTTGAACCAAGAGACCCAGTACTTC. The rearrangement joins TRBV4-1 to TRBJ2-5; D gene ambiguous. The CDR3 runs 17 residues. CDR1 and CDR2 (germline): MGHRA, YSYEKL. Trimming left V 0 bases short and J 0 bases short, with 14 bases between.

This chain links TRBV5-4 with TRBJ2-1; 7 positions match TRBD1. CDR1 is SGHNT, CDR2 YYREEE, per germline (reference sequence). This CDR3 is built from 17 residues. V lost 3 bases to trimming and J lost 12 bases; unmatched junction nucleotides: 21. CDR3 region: CASSSIGWDSESMGQFF. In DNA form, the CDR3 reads TGTGCCAGCAGCTCAATCGGTTGGGACAGCGAAAGTATGGGGCAGTTCTTC.

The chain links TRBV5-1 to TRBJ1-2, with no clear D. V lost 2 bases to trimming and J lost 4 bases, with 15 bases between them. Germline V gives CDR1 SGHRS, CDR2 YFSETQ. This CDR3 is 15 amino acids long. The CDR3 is CASSLQPGEGYGYTF. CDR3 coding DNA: TGCGCCAGCAGCTTACAGCCCGGCGAGGGCTATGGCTACACCTTC. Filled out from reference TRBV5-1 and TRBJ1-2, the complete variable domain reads KAGVTQTPRYLIKTRGQQVTLSCSPISGHRSVSWYQQTPGQGLQFLFEYFSETQRNKGNFPGRFSGRQFSNSRSEMNVSTLELGDSALYLCASSLQPGEGYGYTFGSGTRLTVV.

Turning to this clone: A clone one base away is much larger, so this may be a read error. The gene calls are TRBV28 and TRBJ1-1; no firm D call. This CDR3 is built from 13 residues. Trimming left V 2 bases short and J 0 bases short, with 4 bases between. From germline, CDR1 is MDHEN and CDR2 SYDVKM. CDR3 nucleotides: TGTGCCAGCAGTTTAGATATGAACACTGAAGCTTTCTTT. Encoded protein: CASSLDMNTEAFF.

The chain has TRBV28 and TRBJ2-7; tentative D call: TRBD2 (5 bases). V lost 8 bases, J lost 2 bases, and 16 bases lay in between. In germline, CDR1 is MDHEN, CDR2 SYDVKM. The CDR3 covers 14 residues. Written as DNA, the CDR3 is TGTGCCAGCGGCCAAGGGAGCTTCCCCTACGAGCAGTACTTC. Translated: CASGQGSFPYEQYF.

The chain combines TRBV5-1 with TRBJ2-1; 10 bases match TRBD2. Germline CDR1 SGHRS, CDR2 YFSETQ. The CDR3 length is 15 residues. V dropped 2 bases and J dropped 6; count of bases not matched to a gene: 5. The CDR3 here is CASSFLAGGFNEQFF. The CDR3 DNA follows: TGCGCCAGCAGCTTTTTAGCGGGAGGATTCAATGAGCAGTTCTTC.

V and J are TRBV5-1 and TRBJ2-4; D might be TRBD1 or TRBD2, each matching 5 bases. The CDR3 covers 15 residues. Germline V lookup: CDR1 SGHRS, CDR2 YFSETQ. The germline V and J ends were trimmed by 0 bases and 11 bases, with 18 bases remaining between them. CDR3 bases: TGCGCCAGCAGCTTGGGGCGACTAACCGGGACGGTTCAGTACTTC. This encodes CASSLGRLTGTVQYF.

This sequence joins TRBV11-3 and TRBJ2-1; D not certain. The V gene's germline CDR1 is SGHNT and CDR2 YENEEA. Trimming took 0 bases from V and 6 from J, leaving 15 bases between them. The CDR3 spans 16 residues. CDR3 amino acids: CASSLDGTLRFNEQFF. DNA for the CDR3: TGTGCCAGCAGCTTAGATGGCACGTTACGATTCAATGAGCAGTTCTTC.

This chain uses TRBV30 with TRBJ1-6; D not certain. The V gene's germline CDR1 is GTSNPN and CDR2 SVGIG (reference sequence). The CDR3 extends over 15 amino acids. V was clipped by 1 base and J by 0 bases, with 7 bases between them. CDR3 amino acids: CAWSEDSSYNSPLHF. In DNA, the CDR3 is TGTGCCTGGAGTGAAGACTCCTCCTATAATTCACCCCTCCACTTT.

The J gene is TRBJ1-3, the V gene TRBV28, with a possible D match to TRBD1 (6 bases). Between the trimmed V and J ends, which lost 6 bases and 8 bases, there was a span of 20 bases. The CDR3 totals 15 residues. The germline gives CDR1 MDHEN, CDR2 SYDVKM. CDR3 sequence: CASSQTGPVSDTIYF. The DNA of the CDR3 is TGTGCCAGCAGCCAAACAGGGCCTGTGTCGGACACCATATATTTT.

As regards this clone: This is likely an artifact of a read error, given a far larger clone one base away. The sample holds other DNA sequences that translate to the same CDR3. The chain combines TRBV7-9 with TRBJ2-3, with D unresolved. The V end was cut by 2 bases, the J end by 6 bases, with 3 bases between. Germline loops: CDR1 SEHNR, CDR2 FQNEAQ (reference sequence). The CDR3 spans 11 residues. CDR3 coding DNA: TGTGCCAGCAGCTTAAGGGATACGCAGTATTTT. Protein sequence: CASSLRDTQYF.

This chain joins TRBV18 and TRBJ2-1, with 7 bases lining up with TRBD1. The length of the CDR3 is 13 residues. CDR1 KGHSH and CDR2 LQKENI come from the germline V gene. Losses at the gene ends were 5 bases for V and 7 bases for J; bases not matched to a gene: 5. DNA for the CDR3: TGTGCCAGCTCAGCACAGGGGTCGAATGAGCAGTTCTTC. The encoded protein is CASSAQGSNEQFF. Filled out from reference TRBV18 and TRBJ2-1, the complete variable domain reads NAGVMQNPRHLVRRRGQEARLRCSPMKGHSHVYWYRQLPEEGLKFMVYLQKENIIDESGMPKERFSAEFPKEGPSILRIQQVVRGDSAAYFCASSAQGSNEQFFGPGTRLTVL.

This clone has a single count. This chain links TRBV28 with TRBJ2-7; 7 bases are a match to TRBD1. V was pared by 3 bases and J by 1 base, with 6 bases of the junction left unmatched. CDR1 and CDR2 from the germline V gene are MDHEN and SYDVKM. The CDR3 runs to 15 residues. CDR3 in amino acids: CASSFGTGASYEQYF. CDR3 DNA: TGTGCCAGCAGTTTTGGTACAGGGGCTTCCTACGAGCAGTACTTC.

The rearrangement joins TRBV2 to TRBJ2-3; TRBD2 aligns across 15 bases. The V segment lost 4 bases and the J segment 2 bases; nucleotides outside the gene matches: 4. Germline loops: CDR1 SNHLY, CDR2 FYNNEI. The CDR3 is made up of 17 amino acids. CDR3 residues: CASSVGLAGGPTDTQYF. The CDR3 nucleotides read TGTGCCAGCAGTGTCGGACTAGCGGGAGGGCCCACAGATACGCAGTATTTT.

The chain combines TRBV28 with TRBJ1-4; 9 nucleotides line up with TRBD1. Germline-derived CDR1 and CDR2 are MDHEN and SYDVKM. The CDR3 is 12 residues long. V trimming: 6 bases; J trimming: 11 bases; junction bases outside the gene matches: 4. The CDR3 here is CASRSTGGKLFF. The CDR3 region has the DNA TGTGCCAGCAGGTCGACAGGGGGGAAACTGTTTTTT.

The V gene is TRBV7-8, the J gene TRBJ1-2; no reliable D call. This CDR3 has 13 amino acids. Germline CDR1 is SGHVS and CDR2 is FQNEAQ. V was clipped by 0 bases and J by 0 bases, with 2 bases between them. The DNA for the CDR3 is TGTGCCAGCAGCTTAGCGGCTAACTATGGCTACACCTTC. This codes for CASSLAANYGYTF.

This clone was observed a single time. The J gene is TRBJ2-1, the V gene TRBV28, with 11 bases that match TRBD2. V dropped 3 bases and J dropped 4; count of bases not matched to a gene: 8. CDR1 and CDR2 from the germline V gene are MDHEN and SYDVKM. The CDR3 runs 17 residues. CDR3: CASSFLTSGTLYNEQFF. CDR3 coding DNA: TGTGCCAGCAGTTTTCTGACTAGCGGGACCTTGTACAATGAGCAGTTCTTC.

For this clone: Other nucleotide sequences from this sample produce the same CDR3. CDR3 DNA sequence: TGTGCCAGCTCACCAGCCCTAAATCAGCCCCAGCATTTT. Translating gives CASSPALNQPQHF. The genes are TRBV18 and TRBJ1-5; D is uncertain. The CDR3 spans 13 residues. V lost 2 bases and J lost 4, with 6 bases in between. The germline V gene encodes CDR1 KGHSH and CDR2 LQKENI.

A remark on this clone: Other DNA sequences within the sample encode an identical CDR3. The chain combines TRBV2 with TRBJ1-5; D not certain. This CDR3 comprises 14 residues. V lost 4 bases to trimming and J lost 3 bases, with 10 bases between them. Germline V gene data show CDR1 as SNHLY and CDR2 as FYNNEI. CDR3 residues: CASSVEGLNQPQHF. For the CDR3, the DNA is TGTGCCAGCAGTGTTGAGGGCCTCAATCAGCCCCAGCATTTT. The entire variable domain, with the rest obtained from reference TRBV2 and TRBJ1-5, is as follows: EPEVTQTPSHQVTQMGQEVILRCVPISNHLYFYWYRQILGQKVEFLVSFYNNEISEKSEIFDDQFSVERPDGSNFTLKIRSTKLEDSAMYFCASSVEGLNQPQHFGDGTRLSIL.

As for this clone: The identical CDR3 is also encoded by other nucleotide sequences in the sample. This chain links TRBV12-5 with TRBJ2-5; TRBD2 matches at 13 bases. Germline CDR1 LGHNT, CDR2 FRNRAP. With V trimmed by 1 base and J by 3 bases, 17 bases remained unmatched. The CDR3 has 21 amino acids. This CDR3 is CASGLDRVRPEGLAGEETQYF. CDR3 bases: TGTGCTAGTGGTTTGGACAGGGTGAGACCTGAAGGACTAGCGGGAGAAGAGACCCAGTACTTC. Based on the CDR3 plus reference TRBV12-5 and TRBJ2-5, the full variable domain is DARVTQTPRHKVTEMGQEVTMRCQPILGHNTVFWYRQTMMQGLELLAYFRNRAPLDDSGMPKDRFSAEMPDATLATLKIQPSEPRDSAVYFCASGLDRVRPEGLAGEETQYFGPGTRLLVL.

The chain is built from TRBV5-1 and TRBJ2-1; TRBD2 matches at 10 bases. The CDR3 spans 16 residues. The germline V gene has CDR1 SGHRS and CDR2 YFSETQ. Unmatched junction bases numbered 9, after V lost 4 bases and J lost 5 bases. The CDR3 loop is CASSRGGLAGDNEQFF. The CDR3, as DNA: TGCGCCAGCAGCCGAGGCGGGCTAGCGGGGGACAATGAGCAGTTCTTC.

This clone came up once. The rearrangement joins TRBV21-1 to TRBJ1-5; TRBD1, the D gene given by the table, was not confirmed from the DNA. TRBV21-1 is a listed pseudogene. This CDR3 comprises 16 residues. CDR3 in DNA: TGTGCCAGCAACCACGAACCTGGACAGGGCCATCAGCCCCAGCATTTT. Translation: CASNHEPGQGHQPQHF.

The CDR3 nucleotides are TGCGCCAGCAGCCTAATGGGGGGTCTCGAGTATGGCTACACCTTC. Its translation is CASSLMGGLEYGYTF. The chain uses TRBV4-1 and TRBJ1-2; D might be TRBD1 (5 bases). Germline V CDR1 and CDR2: MGHRA, YSYEKL. With 4 bases removed from V and 5 bases from J, the gap between germline ends came to 17 bases. The CDR3 spans 15 residues.

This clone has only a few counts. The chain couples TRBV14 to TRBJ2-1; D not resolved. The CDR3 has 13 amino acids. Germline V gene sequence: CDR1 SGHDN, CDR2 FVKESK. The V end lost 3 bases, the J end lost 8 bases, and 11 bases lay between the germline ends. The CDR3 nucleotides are TGTGCCAGCAGCCAGCTGGTTAGCTATGAGCAGTTCTTC. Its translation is CASSQLVSYEQFF.

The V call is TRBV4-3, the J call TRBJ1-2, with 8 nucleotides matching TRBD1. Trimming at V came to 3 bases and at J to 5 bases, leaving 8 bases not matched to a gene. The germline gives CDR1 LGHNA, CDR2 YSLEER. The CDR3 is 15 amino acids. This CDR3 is CASSHPGQGEYGYTF. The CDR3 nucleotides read TGCGCCAGCAGCCATCCCGGACAGGGTGAATATGGCTACACCTTC.

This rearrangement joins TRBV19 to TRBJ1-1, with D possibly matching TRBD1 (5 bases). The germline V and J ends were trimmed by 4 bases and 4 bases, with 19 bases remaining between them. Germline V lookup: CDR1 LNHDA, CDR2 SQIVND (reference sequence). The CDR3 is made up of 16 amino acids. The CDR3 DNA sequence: TGTGCCAGTAGTAGCTTGTGGGGGGGGACGAGCACTGAAGCTTTCTTT. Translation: CASSSLWGGTSTEAFF.

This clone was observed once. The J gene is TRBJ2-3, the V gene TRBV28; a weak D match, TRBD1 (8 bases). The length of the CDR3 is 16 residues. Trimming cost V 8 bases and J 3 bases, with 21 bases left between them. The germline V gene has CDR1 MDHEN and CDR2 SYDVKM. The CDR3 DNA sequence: TGTGCCAGCTCGGGGGGAACAGGGGGACCTACAGATACGCAGTATTTT. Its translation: CASSGGTGGPTDTQYF. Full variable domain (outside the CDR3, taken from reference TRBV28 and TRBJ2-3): DVKVTQSSRYLVKRTGEKVFLECVQDMDHENMFWYRQDPGLGLRLIYFSYDVKMKEKGDIPEGYSVSREKKERFSLILESASTNQTSMYLCASSGGTGGPTDTQYFGPGTRLTVL.